The 3 T cell receptor beta chains given below trace back to one sample, sequenced in a study of CD8+CD57+ T cells in acquired aplastic anemia. Both TCR beta VDJ combination and CDR3 sequence profiling were carried out. Genomic DNA was the template for this profiling. TCRdb re-analysed the reads in MiXCR, keeping a single row per CDR3 protein. The sample records roughly 290,000 distinct CDR3 sequences, approximately 58% being singletons. All patients picked for sequencing had shown, by flow cytometry, an expansion of CD8+CD57+ cells. Material: sorted CD4+, CD8+, or CD8+CD57+ T cells (not recorded which) from PBMCs. These receptors were collected from a human donor with aplastic anemia.

CDR3 DNA sequence: TGCAGCGTAGCTTTAGGACAGGGGGCTGTCGGGGAGCTGTTTTTT. This encodes CSVALGQGAVGELFF. The chain is built from TRBV29-1 and TRBJ2-2; 11 bases align to TRBD1. The junction had 10 bases not matched to a gene; V was cut back by 6 bases and J by 7 bases. The V gene's germline CDR1 is SQVTM and CDR2 ANQGSEA. This CDR3 spans 15 amino acids.

This clonotype has just a few counts. The chain is built from TRBV15 and TRBJ2-7; 11 nucleotides line up with TRBD2. The germline CDR1 and CDR2 sequences are LNHNV and YYDKDF (reference sequence). The CDR3 totals 16 residues. J lost 4 bases, V lost 0 bases, and 5 bases had no gene match. In DNA, the CDR3 is TGTGCCACCAGCAGAGATACTAGCGGGAGTAGGTACGAGCAGTACTTC. Its translation is CATSRDTSGSRYEQYF. Looking up the rest from reference TRBV15 and TRBJ2-7 gives the full variable domain: DAMVIQNPRYQVTQFGKPVTLSCSQTLNHNVMYWYQQKSSQAPKLLFHYYDKDFNNEADTPDNFQSRRPNTSFCFLDIRSPGLGDTAMYLCATSRDTSGSRYEQYFGPGTRLTVT.

V is TRBV7-9 and J is TRBJ2-1, with TRBD2 identical over 11 bases. Unmatched junction bases numbered 9, after V lost 2 bases and J lost 3 bases. This CDR3 has 18 residues. Germline assignment: CDR1 SEHNR and CDR2 FQNEAQ (reference sequence). The CDR3 region is CASSLKGTSGSVYNEQFF. The CDR3 nucleotides read TGTGCCAGCAGCTTAAAGGGCACTAGCGGGAGTGTCTACAATGAGCAGTTCTTC.